This T cell receptor beta chain was recorded in a study of T cells in Graves' hyperthyroidism and ophthalmopathy (dated by TCRdb to about 2019). In the study overall: Peripheral blood samples were taken at the time of initial diagnosis, prior to any treatment. To identify distinguishing TCR V-J signatures, a discovery cohort of 100 patients was used, comprising approximately 40 with Graves' ophthalmopathy and approximately 58 with stable Graves' hyperthyroidism. Prospective prediction of ophthalmopathy was tested in an independent validation cohort consisting of 18 hyperthyroidism patients and 15 or so patients who later progressed to ophthalmopathy. The approximately 98 discovery patients were randomly divided into training and test sets at a 7:3 ratio. In several Graves' hyperthyroidism patients, the study also compared T-cell repertoires from thyroid tissue with T-cell repertoires from blood. Following sampling, methimazole starting at 30 mg daily was given to hyperthyroidism patients, and high-dose intravenous methylprednisolone was given to ophthalmopathy patients. According to the paper, TCR Vbeta CDR3 sequencing was carried out on about 140 peripheral blood samples, which came from over 40 ophthalmopathy, around 74 hyperthyroidism and roughly 17 progressor patients.

The investigation overall reported the following: No statistical method was used to set the sample size in advance, and investigators knew the group allocation. A 13 V-J signature model separated ophthalmopathy from stable hyperthyroidism, with over 85% sensitivity and roughly 81% specificity in cross-validation and 80%/75% in testing. Most expanded thyroid clonotypes (frequency above 0.001) were also detected in blood, a finding suggesting that blood repertoires may reflect thyroid immune responses. In validation, the model predicted progression to ophthalmopathy a median of around 6.5 months before onset, with 70% to 71% sensitivity and nearly 75% specificity.

From cysteine to phenylalanine, the CDR3 is 14 amino acids long. Only the CDR3 portion is preserved as DNA: 42 bases, with reading frame beginning at the first base. For this chain, trimming is 4 bases at the V end and 3 bases at the J end, and the number of junction bases without a gene match is 4. From a lookup of the germline V gene, CDR1 and CDR2 are MNHNS and SASEGT. This clonotype was recorded at least ten times. Its antigen is currently not known. One base away there is no much larger clone; base qualities are not given. Ophthalmopathy patients had moderately to severely active disease, with a Clinical Activity Score of 3 or more, a NOSPECS grade of 4 or more, and a disease duration of less than 3 months. Any patient with an uncontrolled infection, another autoimmune disease, pregnancy or lactation was excluded. Diagnoses relied on clinical symptoms, serum thyroxine and TRAb, thyroid ultrasound and orbital computed tomography. PBMCs were separated from roughly 10 ml of fresh peripheral blood using Ficoll-Paque density gradient centrifugation. Trizol reagent was used to extract total RNA, and RNA quality was then checked on an Agilent 2100 Bioanalyzer.

The TCR beta CDR3 regions were amplified from RNA transcripts. For the first round of RT-PCR on the TCR CDR3, the HTBI primer set was used together with the Qiagen OneStep RT-PCR kit. A second multiplex PCR round built the libraries, followed by size selection and purification. Paired-end sequencing of the libraries was performed with 100 bp reads on an Illumina HiSeq2000. On the study's bioinformatics: SOAPnuke was used to process the raw data, removing reads that contained adapters or uncalled bases, had a mean Phred below 15, or lacked an exact match to the constant primer or identifier. COPE v1.2.5 was used to merge high-quality paired reads, and clonotypes were defined as unique nucleotide sequences. MiTCR v1.1 was used to align clonotypes to the IMGT TRBV, TRBD and TRBJ reference segments. The analysis included only V-J combinations with a frequency above 0.0001, which together covered 99% to 99.2% of the repertoires. The TCS score was defined as F50 (clonal expansion) divided by E x V (chaos), with BLOSUM62-based TCRdist calculated between CDR3 peptides within each V-J. Welch's t-statistics and random forest reduced around 550 V-J features to 13, which were used in a naive Bayes classifier (R e1071). Clones were called with MiXCR by TCRdb after fastp trimmed the public reads at Q25, and only in-frame beta chains were retained. Each entry is one CDR3 protein sequence, shown with its most common DNA and genes. TCRdb, rather than the study authors, made the V and J calls. The sample yields hundreds of thousands of distinct CDR3 sequences; over 15% were counted once. The biggest ten clones account for less than 70% of the sample.

Sequenced sample: blood. The receptor was derived from a woman aged 55-69 years with Graves' ophthalmopathy. The receptor chain draws on TRBV6-1 and TRBJ1-2; 8 central nucleotides agree with TRBD1. The CDR3 sequence is CASSVQGDDYGYTF. The DNA sequence follows: TGTGCCAGCAGTGTACAGGGGGATGACTATGGCTACACCTTC.